One sample yielded the 18 T cell receptor beta chains listed below, sequenced in a study of OX40 agonist ivuxolimab in advanced cancers. TCRdb's table, derived via immunoSEQ multiplex PCR, lists solely in-frame clones and lacks some. The repertoire holds approximately 47,000 clones, with 88% as singletons. Sequenced here: CD4+ or CD8+ T cells sorted from blood, sampled in a trial of the OX40 agonist ivuxolimab. All receptors derive from an adult with an advanced solid tumor such as melanoma, head and neck, liver or kidney cancer.

The J gene is TRBJ1-1, the V gene TRBV5-4; 8 nucleotides align to TRBD1. Germline CDR1 reads SGHNT; CDR2 reads YYREEE (reference sequence). The CDR3 sequence is 14 residues long. V was clipped by 2 bases and J by 1 base; unmatched bases: 1. CDR3 sequence (DNA): TGTGCCAGCAGCTTTGACAGGGGGAACACTGAAGCTTTCTTT. Protein product: CASSFDRGNTEAFF.

Points on this clone: Other DNA sequences in the sample encode the same CDR3. CDR3 coding DNA: TGTGCCAGCAGTTATGCCGGACAGGGGGATCAGCCCCAGCATTTT. Protein sequence: CASSYAGQGDQPQHF. The chain has TRBV6-6 and TRBJ1-5; 10 positions agree with TRBD1. The CDR3 extends over 15 amino acids. Germline trimming cut 3 bases from V and 5 bases from J; bases unmatched to any gene: 4. Germline CDR1 and CDR2: MNHNY and SVGAGI (reference sequence).

This chain uses TRBV27 with TRBJ1-2; D call uncertain. Germline values: CDR1 MNHEY, CDR2 SMNVEV (reference sequence). Between the trimmed V and J ends, which lost 4 bases and 8 bases, there was a span of 11 bases. The CDR3 length is 12 residues. In nucleotides, the CDR3 is TGTGCCAGCAGTTCCTCCGTGGGGGGCTACACCTTC. This sequence encodes CASSSSVGGYTF.

This CDR3 reads CASHGGTGGPITSQPQHF. The CDR3 DNA follows: TGTGCCAGTCATGGCGGGACAGGGGGCCCTATTACTAGTCAGCCCCAGCATTTT. This chain connects TRBV19 to TRBJ1-5; 12 bases are shared with TRBD1. The CDR3 is 18 residues long. Germline assignment: CDR1 LNHDA and CDR2 SQIVND (reference sequence). After removal of 8 bases from V and 6 bases from J, the junction contained 17 bases not matched to a gene.

The chain recombines TRBV30 with TRBJ1-5; D gene ambiguous. The CDR3 loop spans 13 amino acids. Between the trimmed V and J ends, which lost 0 bases and 5 bases, there was a span of 8 bases. Germline CDR1 GTSNPN, CDR2 SVGIG (reference sequence). Here the CDR3 reads CAWSVRGDQPQHF. In DNA form, the CDR3 reads TGTGCCTGGAGTGTACGTGGGGATCAGCCCCAGCATTTT.

J is TRBJ1-2 and V is TRBV15; tentatively, D is TRBD1 (5 bases). Germline V CDR1 and CDR2: LNHNV, YYDKDF (reference sequence). V was clipped by 0 bases and J by 1 base, with 12 bases between them. This CDR3 is 16 amino acids long. CDR3 in amino acids: CATSRDGQGLNYGYTF. CDR3 DNA: TGTGCCACCAGCAGAGATGGGCAGGGACTTAACTATGGCTACACCTTC. Complete variable domain (other parts from reference TRBV15 and TRBJ1-2): DAMVIQNPRYQVTQFGKPVTLSCSQTLNHNVMYWYQQKSSQAPKLLFHYYDKDFNNEADTPDNFQSRRPNTSFCFLDIRSPGLGDTAMYLCATSRDGQGLNYGYTFGSGTRLTVV.

In regard to this clone: Different DNA sequences within this sample yield the same CDR3. The chain links TRBV27 to TRBJ1-6, with D possibly matching TRBD1 (6 bases). Trimming pared 2 bases from V and 8 bases from J, leaving 10 bases between. The CDR3 loop spans 14 amino acids. CDR1 is MNHEY, CDR2 SMNVEV, per germline (reference sequence). The DNA for the CDR3 is TGTGCCAGCAGTTTAACAGGGAGTGATTCACCCCTCCACTTT. This encodes CASSLTGSDSPLHF.

The chain joins TRBV7-6 to TRBJ2-5; D unclear. The CDR3 is made up of 12 amino acids. V shed 4 bases and J shed 5 bases, with 8 bases lying between them. Per germline, CDR1 SGHVS and CDR2 FNYEAQ. CDR3 DNA sequence: TGTGCCAGCAGCTCCACGGCCGAGACCCAGTACTTC. It encodes CASSSTAETQYF. The variable domain in full, with the rest retrieved from reference TRBV7-6 and TRBJ2-5, is GAGVSQSPRYKVTKRGQDVALRCDPISGHVSLYWYRQALGQGPEFLTYFNYEAQQDKSGLPNDRFSAERPEGSISTLTIQRTEQRDSAMYRCASSSTAETQYFGPGTRLLVL.

This sequence joins TRBV2 and TRBJ1-5; TRBD1 matches 9 bases. The CDR3 runs to 14 residues. Germline V gene sequence: CDR1 SNHLY, CDR2 FYNNEI. V was pared by 6 bases and J by 8 bases, with 8 bases of the junction left unmatched. The chain's CDR3 is CASRSGTGFKPQHF. The CDR3, as DNA: TGTGCCAGCAGGTCCGGGACAGGGTTTAAGCCCCAGCATTTT.

This clone was observed once. The chain joins TRBV5-1 to TRBJ2-5, with unresolved D. Trimming cost V 0 bases and J 1 base, with 7 bases left between them. Germline values: CDR1 SGHRS, CDR2 YFSETQ. The CDR3 is 14 amino acids. The CDR3 nucleotides are TGCGCCAGCAGCTTGGGACGGTCCCAAGAGACCCAGTACTTC. Its translation is CASSLGRSQETQYF. Looking up the rest from reference TRBV5-1 and TRBJ2-5 gives the full variable domain: KAGVTQTPRYLIKTRGQQVTLSCSPISGHRSVSWYQQTPGQGLQFLFEYFSETQRNKGNFPGRFSGRQFSNSRSEMNVSTLELGDSALYLCASSLGRSQETQYFGPGTRLLVL.

This chain uses TRBV5-4 with TRBJ2-1; 9 bases match TRBD1. Germline V gene lookup returns CDR1 SGHNT and CDR2 YYREEE (reference sequence). The CDR3 is made up of 15 amino acids. The junction had 6 bases not matched to a gene; V was cut back by 0 bases and J by 8 bases. CDR3 DNA: TGTGCCAGCAGCTTGGGGGGACAGGGCCCGTATGAGCAGTTCTTC. Its translation is CASSLGGQGPYEQFF.

The chain employs TRBV27 and TRBJ2-1; 14 nucleotides line up with TRBD2. This CDR3 has 16 residues. Per germline, CDR1 MNHEY and CDR2 SMNVEV (reference sequence). Trimming removed 5 bases from V and 8 bases from J; junction bases left unmatched: 8. As DNA, the CDR3 is TGTGCCAGCAGTCATCGACTAGCGGGAGGGTTAGATGAGCAGTTCTTC. Amino acid sequence: CASSHRLAGGLDEQFF.

The chain joins TRBV2 to TRBJ1-4, with D maybe TRBD1 (5 bases). The V end lost 3 bases, the J end lost 14 bases, and 10 bases lay between the germline ends. Looked up from germline, CDR1 is SNHLY and CDR2 is FYNNEI. The CDR3 has 11 amino acids. The CDR3 spells CASSDRVRLFF. CDR3 sequence (DNA): TGTGCCAGCAGTGACAGGGTGAGGCTGTTTTTT.

The genes are TRBV5-6 and TRBJ1-1, with D possibly matching TRBD1 (6 bases). Germline V gene data show CDR1 as SGHDT and CDR2 as YYEEEE. The CDR3 has 14 amino acids. V lost 2 bases and J 8 bases, leaving 16 bases between the germline ends. The DNA for the CDR3 is TGTGCCAGCAGCTTAGGACAGTACGCTGGGGAAGCTTTCTTT. Translating it yields CASSLGQYAGEAFF.

This sequence joins TRBV5-1 and TRBJ2-6; D perhaps matches TRBD2 (6 bases). V gave up 4 bases and J gave up 1 base, with 9 bases separating them. This CDR3 contains 15 residues. Germline V gene sequence: CDR1 SGHRS, CDR2 YFSETQ. The CDR3 protein is CASSGAGSGANVLTF. CDR3 sequence (DNA): TGCGCCAGCAGCGGTGCGGGGTCTGGGGCCAACGTCCTGACTTTC.

CDR3 nucleotides: TGCGCCAGCAGCCGGGACTCCGTAGCCAATGAGCAGTTCTTC. Amino acid sequence: CASSRDSVANEQFF. The rearrangement uses TRBV4-1 and TRBJ2-1; D is possibly TRBD2 (6 bases). V dropped 4 bases and J dropped 6 bases, with 13 bases sitting between them. Germline assignment: CDR1 MGHRA and CDR2 YSYEKL. This CDR3 has 14 residues.

The chain recombines TRBV5-5 with TRBJ2-1; D gene ambiguous. Germline V gene data show CDR1 as SGHKS and CDR2 as YYEKEE (reference sequence). The length of the CDR3 is 11 residues. V was shortened by 4 bases and J by 6 bases, with 5 bases between the two germline ends. The CDR3 loop reads CASSPSNEQFF. In DNA, the CDR3 is TGTGCCAGCAGCCCTAGCAATGAGCAGTTCTTC.

This clone turned up a few times. The rearrangement joins TRBV6-5 to TRBJ2-7; TRBD2 is a possible D gene (5 bases). The CDR3 runs to 13 residues. V was shortened by 5 bases and J by 3 bases, with 11 bases between the two germline ends. The germline CDR1 and CDR2 sequences are MNHEY and SVGAGI. The CDR3 DNA sequence: TGTGCCAGCAGTCGCGAAGGGAGCTACGAGCAGTACTTC. Its protein is CASSREGSYEQYF.